The rows below give T cell receptor beta chains drawn from one sample of a study of T cells in Graves' hyperthyroidism and ophthalmopathy. TCRdb re-derived calls from the multiplex PCR reads in MiXCR, one entry per CDR3 protein. The data contain hundreds of thousands of distinct CDR3 sequences, approximately 42% of them singletons. Sample: peripheral blood or thyroid tissue (not recorded which). These receptors were obtained from an adult man with Graves' disease, either hyperthyroidism or ophthalmopathy (not recorded which). Both conserved end residues are part of each CDR3. The D gene is left open where the match is weak. For some rows the clone size is stated as once, few or many, or as a class when expanded; others skip it.

abundance: -; len: 15; v_gene: TRBV20-1; j_gene: TRBJ1-1; d_gene: -; CDR3aa: CSASGQGGLITEAFF; CDR3nt: TGCAGTGCTAGTGGTCAGGGAGGGTTGATCACTGAAGCTTTCTTT
abundance: -; len: 15; v_gene: TRBV10-3; j_gene: TRBJ2-7; d_gene: TRBD2; CDR3aa: CAISGRVGTSGDQYF; CDR3nt: TGTGCCATCAGTGGCAGGGTGGGGACTAGCGGGGACCAGTACTTC
abundance: -; len: 16; v_gene: TRBV15; j_gene: TRBJ1-4; d_gene: -; CDR3aa: CATSLDSLGGDEKLFF; CDR3nt: TGTGCCACCAGCTTAGATTCCCTCGGGGGGGATGAAAAACTGTTTTTC
abundance: many; len: 14; v_gene: TRBV11-2; j_gene: TRBJ1-1; d_gene: -; CDR3aa: CASSLDGGGTEAFF; CDR3nt: TGTGCCAGCAGCTTAGACGGAGGGGGCACTGAAGCTTTCTTT
abundance: few; len: 12; v_gene: TRBV29-1; j_gene: TRBJ1-2; d_gene: -; CDR3aa: CSVEYGSDGYTF; CDR3nt: TGCAGCGTTGAATACGGGTCTGATGGCTACACCTTC
abundance: -; len: 18; v_gene: TRBV6-5; j_gene: TRBJ1-5; d_gene: -; CDR3aa: CASRPRDNVEYSNQPQHF; CDR3nt: TGTGCCAGCAGGCCCCGGGACAACGTCGAATATAGCAATCAGCCCCAGCATTTT
abundance: many; len: 13; v_gene: TRBV12-3/TRBV12-4; j_gene: TRBJ1-5; d_gene: -; CDR3aa: CASMEGGGQPQHF; CDR3nt: TGTGCCAGCATGGAAGGAGGCGGACAGCCCCAGCATTTT
abundance: few; len: 14; v_gene: TRBV20-1; j_gene: TRBJ2-5; d_gene: TRBD2; CDR3aa: CSAQGTSLGETQYF; CDR3nt: TGCAGTGCGCAAGGGACTAGCTTGGGGGAGACCCAGTACTTC
abundance: -; len: 11; v_gene: TRBV20-1; j_gene: TRBJ2-5; d_gene: -; CDR3aa: CSARVARTQYF; CDR3nt: TGCAGTGCTAGGGTTGCGCGGACCCAGTACTTC
abundance: -; len: 10; v_gene: TRBV9; j_gene: TRBJ1-2; d_gene: -; CDR3aa: CALDPYGYTF; CDR3nt: TGTGCCCTAGACCCCTATGGCTACACCTTC